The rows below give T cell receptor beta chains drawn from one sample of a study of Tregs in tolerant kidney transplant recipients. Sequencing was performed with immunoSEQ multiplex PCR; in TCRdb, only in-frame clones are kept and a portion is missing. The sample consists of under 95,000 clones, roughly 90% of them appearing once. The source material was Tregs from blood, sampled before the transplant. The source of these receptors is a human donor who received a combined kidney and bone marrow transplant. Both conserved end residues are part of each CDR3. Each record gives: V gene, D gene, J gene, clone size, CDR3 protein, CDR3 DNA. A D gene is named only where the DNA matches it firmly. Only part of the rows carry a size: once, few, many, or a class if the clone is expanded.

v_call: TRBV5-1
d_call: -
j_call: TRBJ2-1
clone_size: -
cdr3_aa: CASTSDGGYNEQFF
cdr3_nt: TGCGCCAGCACCTCGGACGGAGGTTACAATGAGCAGTTCTTC

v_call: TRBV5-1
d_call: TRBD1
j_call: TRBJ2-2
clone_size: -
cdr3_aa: CASSWTGVGTGELFF
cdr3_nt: TGCGCCAGCAGCTGGACAGGGGTTGGCACCGGGGAGCTGTTTTTT

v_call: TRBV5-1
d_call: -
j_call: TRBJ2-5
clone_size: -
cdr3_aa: CASRPLPTPKETQYF
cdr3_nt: TGCGCCAGCCGGCCACTACCGACCCCGAAAGAGACCCAGTACTTC

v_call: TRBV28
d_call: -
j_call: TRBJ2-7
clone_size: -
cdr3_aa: CASSRGSYEQYF
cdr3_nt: TGTGCCAGCAGTCGGGGATCCTACGAGCAGTACTTC

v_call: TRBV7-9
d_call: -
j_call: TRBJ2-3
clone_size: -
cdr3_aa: CASSLGRKQRAGAQYF
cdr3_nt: TGTGCCAGCAGCTTAGGACGCAAACAAAGAGCGGGTGCGCAGTATTTT

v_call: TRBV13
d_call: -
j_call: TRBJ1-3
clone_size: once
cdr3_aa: CASSLGRSSGNTIYF
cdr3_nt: TGTGCCAGCAGCTTAGGGCGTAGCTCTGGAAACACCATATATTTT

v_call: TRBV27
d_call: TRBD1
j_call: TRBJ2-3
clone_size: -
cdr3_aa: CASSLSGPGQGSADTQYF
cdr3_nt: TGTGCCAGCAGTTTATCCGGTCCCGGACAGGGAAGTGCAGATACGCAGTATTTT

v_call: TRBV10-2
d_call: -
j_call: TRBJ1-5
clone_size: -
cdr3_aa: CASRVAIGHQPQHF
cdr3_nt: TGCGCCAGCAGGGTAGCAATAGGTCATCAGCCCCAGCATTTT

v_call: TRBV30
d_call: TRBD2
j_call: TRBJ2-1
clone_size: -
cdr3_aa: CAWTSGISYNEQFF
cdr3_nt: TGTGCCTGGACTAGCGGAATCTCCTACAATGAGCAGTTCTTC

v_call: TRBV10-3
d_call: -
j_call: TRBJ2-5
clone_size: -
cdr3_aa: CAISWTYQETQYF
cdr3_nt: TGTGCCATCAGTTGGACATACCAAGAGACCCAGTACTTC

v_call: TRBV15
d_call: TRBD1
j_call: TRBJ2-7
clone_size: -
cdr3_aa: CATSRGQSSSYEQYF
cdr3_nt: TGTGCCACCAGCAGGGGACAGAGCAGCTCCTACGAGCAGTACTTC

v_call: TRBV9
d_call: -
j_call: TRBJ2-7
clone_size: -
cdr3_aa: CASSVGLSRQELSYEQYF
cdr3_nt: TGTGCCAGCAGCGTAGGGTTATCCCGGCAGGAGTTATCCTACGAGCAGTACTTC

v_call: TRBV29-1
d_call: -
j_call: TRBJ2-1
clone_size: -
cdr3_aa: CSVGGGNEQFF
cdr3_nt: TGCAGCGTTGGTGGGGGGAATGAGCAGTTCTTC

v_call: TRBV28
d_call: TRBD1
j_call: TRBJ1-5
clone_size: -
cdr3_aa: CASSPGQGIDSNQPQHF
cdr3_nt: TGTGCCAGCAGCCCGGGACAGGGAATCGACAGCAATCAGCCCCAGCATTTT

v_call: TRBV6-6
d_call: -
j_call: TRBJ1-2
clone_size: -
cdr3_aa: CASSYSVGRYTF
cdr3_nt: TGTGCCAGCAGTTACTCAGTCGGCCGCTACACCTTC

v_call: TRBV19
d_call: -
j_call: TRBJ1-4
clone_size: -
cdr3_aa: CASRNRLNEKLFF
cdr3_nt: TGTGCCAGTAGGAACAGGTTGAATGAAAAACTGTTTTTT

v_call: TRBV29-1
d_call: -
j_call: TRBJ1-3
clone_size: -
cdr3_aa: CSVEEPGSSGNTIYF
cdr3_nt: TGCAGCGTTGAAGAGCCAGGGTCATCTGGAAACACCATATATTTT

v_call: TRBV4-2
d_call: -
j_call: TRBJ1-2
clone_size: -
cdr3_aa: CASSQAVTDRGYTF
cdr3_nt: TGTGCCAGCAGCCAAGCTGTGACAGATAGAGGCTACACCTTC

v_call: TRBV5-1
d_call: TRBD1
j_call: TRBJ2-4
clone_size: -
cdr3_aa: CASSVGQANSKNIQYF
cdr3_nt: TGCGCCAGCAGCGTGGGACAGGCCAATTCCAAAAACATTCAGTACTTC

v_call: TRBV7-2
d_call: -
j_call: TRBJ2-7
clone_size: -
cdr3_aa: CASSPIVDEQYF
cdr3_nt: TGTGCCAGCAGCCCCATAGTAGACGAGCAGTACTTC

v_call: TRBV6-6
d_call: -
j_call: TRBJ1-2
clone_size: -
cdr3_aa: CASSSQGNGYTF
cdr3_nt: TGTGCCAGCAGCTCACAGGGAAATGGCTACACCTTC

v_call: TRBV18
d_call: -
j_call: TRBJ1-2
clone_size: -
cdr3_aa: CASSHDRGYTF
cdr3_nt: TGTGCCAGTTCCCACGATAGGGGCTACACCTTC

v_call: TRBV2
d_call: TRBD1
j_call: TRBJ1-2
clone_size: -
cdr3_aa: CASSPRTGKNYGYTF
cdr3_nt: TGTGCCAGCAGTCCCCGGACAGGAAAAAACTATGGCTACACCTTC

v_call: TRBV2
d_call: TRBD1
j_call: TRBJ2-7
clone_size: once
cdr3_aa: CASSAEQGSPYEQYF
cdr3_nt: TGTGCCAGCAGTGCCGAACAGGGGTCCCCCTACGAGCAGTACTTC

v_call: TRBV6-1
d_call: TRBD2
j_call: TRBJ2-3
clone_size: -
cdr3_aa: CASSEAAGSGRRDTQYF
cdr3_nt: TGTGCCAGCAGTGAAGCAGCGGGGAGCGGGAGGAGGGATACGCAGTATTTT

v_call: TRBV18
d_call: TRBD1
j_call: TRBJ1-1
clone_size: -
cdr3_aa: CASSQRTGDTEAFF
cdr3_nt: TGTGCCAGCTCACAGCGGACAGGGGACACTGAAGCTTTCTTT

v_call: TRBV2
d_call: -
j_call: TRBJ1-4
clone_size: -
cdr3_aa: CASSVDLEAEKLFF
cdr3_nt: TGTGCCAGCAGTGTAGATCTGGAGGCCGAAAAACTGTTTTTT

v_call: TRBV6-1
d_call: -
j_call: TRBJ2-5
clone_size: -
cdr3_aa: CASRGVVKTQYF
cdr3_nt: TGTGCCAGCAGGGGAGTAGTGAAGACCCAGTACTTC

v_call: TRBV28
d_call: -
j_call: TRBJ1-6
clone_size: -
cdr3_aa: CASSSYRVENSPLHF
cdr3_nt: TGTGCCAGCAGTTCCTACAGGGTTGAGAATTCACCCCTCCACTTT

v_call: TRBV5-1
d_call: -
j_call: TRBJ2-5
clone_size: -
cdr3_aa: CASSLGLGGAQEQYF
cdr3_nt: TGCGCCAGCAGCTTGGGGTTGGGGGGCGCGCAGGAGCAGTACTTC

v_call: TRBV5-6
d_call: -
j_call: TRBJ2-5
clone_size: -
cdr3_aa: CASSATWGGAQETQYF
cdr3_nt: TGTGCCAGCAGCGCCACCTGGGGCGGAGCCCAAGAGACCCAGTACTTC

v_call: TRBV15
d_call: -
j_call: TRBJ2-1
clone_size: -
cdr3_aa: CATSRVGTYYNEQFF
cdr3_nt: TGTGCCACCAGCAGAGTGGGGACTTACTACAATGAGCAGTTCTTC

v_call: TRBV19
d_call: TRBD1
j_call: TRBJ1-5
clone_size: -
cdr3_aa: CASSPQGGGQPQHF
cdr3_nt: TGTGCCAGTAGTCCTCAGGGGGGGGGACAGCCCCAGCATTTT

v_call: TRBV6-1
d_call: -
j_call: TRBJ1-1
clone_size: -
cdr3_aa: CASEGNMSTEAFF
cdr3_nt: TGTGCCAGCGAGGGGAACATGAGCACTGAAGCTTTCTTT

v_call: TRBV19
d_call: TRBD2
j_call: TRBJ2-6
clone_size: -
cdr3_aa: CASSPQGLAGGPRGANVLTF
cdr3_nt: TGTGCCAGTAGCCCTCAGGGACTAGCGGGAGGTCCCCGGGGGGCCAACGTCCTGACTTTC

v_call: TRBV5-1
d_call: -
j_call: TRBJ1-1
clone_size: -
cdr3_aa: CASSLAHGAEAFF
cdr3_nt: TGCGCCAGCAGCTTGGCGCACGGGGCTGAAGCTTTCTTT

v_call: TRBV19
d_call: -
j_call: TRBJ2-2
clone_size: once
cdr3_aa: CASSIIRGQVYTGELFF
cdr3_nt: TGTGCCAGTAGTATCATAAGAGGGCAGGTATACACCGGGGAGCTGTTTTTT

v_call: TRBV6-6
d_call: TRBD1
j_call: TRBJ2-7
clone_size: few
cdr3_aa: CASSYGGAGGYEQYF
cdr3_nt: TGTGCCAGCAGTTACGGGGGCGCAGGGGGCTACGAGCAGTACTTC

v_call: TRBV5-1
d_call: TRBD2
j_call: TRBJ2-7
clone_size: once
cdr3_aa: CASSLQAGAGYEQYF
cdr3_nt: TGCGCCAGCAGCTTACAGGCGGGAGCGGGTTACGAGCAGTACTTC

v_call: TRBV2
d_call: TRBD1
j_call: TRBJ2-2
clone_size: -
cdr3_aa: CASTRDSHNTGELFF
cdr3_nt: TGTGCCAGCACCCGGGACAGCCACAACACCGGGGAGCTGTTTTTT

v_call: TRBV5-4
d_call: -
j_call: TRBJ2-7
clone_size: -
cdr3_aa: CASSSTRGAGEQYF
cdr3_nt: TGTGCCAGCAGTTCGACGAGGGGGGCGGGGGAGCAGTACTTC

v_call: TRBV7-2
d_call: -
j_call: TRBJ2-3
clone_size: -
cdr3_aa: CASSASTDTQYF
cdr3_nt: TGTGCCAGCAGCGCCAGCACAGATACGCAGTATTTT

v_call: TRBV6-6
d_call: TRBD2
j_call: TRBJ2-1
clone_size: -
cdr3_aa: CASSYSIGGSIEQFF
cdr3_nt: TGTGCCAGCAGTTACTCGATTGGCGGGAGTATTGAGCAGTTCTTC

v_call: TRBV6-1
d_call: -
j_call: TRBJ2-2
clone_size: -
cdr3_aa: CASKVGTGELFF
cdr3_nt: TGTGCCAGCAAGGTGGGAACCGGGGAGCTGTTTTTT

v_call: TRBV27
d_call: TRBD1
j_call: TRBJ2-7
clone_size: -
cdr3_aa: CASSSRQGITHEQYF
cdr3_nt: TGTGCCAGCAGCTCCCGACAGGGAATAACCCACGAGCAGTACTTC

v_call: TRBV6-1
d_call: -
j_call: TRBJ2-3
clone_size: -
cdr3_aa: CASTPGRQADTYF
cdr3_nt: TGTGCCAGCACCCCTGGCAGGCAGGCGGATACGTATTTT

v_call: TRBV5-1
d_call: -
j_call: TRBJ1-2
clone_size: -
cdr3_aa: CASGNNYGYTF
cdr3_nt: TGCGCCAGCGGGAATAACTATGGCTACACCTTC

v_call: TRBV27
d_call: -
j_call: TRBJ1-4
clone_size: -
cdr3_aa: CASSSEGATNEKLFF
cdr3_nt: TGTGCCAGCAGTTCCGAGGGTGCAACTAATGAAAAACTGTTTTTT

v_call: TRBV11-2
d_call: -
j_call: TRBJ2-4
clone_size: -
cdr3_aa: CASSLPLNIQYF
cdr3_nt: TGTGCCAGCAGCTTGCCCTTAAACATTCAGTACTTC

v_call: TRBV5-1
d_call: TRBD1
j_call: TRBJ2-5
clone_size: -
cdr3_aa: CASRMTGETQYF
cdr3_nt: TGCGCCAGCAGGATGACAGGGGAGACCCAGTACTTC

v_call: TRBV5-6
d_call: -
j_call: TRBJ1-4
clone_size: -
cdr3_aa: CASSPDGLGGNEKLFF
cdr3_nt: TGTGCCAGCAGCCCGGACGGGTTGGGGGGTAATGAAAAACTGTTTTTT

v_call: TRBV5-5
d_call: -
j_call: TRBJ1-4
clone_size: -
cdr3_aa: CASSLFETANEKLFF
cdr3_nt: TGTGCCAGCAGCTTGTTCGAGACAGCTAATGAAAAACTGTTTTTT

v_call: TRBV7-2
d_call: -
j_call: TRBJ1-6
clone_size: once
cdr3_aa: CASSPGGQPRDSPLHF
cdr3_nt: TGTGCCAGCAGCCCTGGGGGGCAGCCTAGGGATTCACCCCTCCACTTT